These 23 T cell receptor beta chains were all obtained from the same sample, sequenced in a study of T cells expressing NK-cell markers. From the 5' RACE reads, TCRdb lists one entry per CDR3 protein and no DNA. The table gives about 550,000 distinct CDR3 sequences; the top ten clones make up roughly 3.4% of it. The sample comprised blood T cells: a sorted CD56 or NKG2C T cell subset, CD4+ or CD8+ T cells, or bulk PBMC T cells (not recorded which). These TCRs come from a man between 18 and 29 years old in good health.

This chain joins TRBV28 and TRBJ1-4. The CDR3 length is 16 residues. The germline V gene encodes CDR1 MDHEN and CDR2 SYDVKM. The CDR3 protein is CASSFISRLGNEKLFF.

The CDR3 protein is CAIRAGTGSGANVLTF. The chain combines TRBV10-3 with TRBJ2-6; as DNA is missing, the TRBD1 call by TCRdb cannot be tested. The CDR3 runs 16 residues. Germline CDR1 is ENHRY and CDR2 is SYGVKD.

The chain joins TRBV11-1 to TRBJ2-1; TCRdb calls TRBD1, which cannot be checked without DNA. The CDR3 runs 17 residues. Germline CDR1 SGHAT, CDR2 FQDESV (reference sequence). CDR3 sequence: CASSLTTPGVGHNEQFF.

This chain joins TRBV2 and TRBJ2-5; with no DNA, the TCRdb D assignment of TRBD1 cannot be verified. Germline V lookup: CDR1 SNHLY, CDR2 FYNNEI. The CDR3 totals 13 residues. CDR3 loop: CASSEAGMETQYF.

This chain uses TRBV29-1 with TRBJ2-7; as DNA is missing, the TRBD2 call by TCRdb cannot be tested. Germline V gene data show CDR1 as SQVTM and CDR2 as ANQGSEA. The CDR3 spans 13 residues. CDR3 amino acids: CSVRSSGKTSQYF.

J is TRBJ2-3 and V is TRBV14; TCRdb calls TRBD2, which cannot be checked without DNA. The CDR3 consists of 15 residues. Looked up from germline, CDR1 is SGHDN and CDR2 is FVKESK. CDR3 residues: CASSPTSNRLDTQYF.

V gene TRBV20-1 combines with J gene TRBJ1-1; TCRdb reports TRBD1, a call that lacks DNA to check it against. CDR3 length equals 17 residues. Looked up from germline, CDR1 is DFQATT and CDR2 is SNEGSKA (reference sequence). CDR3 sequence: CSAFIGQRRTLNTEAFF.

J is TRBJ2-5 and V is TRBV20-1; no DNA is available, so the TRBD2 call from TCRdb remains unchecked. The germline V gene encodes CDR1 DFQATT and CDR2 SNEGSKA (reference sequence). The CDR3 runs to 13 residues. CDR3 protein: CSAPRDHGETQYF.

CDR3 in amino acids: CASSTGGLTDTQYF. The chain recombines TRBV5-6 with TRBJ2-3; TCRdb picks TRBD2, but there is no DNA to check that call. Germline loops: CDR1 SGHDT, CDR2 YYEEEE. CDR3 length: 14 residues.

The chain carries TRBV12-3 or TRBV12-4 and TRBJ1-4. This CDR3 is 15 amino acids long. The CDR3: CASSLDGFSWEKLFF.

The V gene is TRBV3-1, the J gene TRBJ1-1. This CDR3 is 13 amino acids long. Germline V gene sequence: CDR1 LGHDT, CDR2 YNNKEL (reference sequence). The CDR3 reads CASSQAAFGGAFF. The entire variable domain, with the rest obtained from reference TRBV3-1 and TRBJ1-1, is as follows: DTAVSQTPKYLVTQMGNDKSIKCEQNLGHDTMYWYKQDSKKFLKIMFSYNNKELIINETVPNRFSPKSPDKAHLNLHINSLELGDSAVYFCASSQAAFGGAFFGQGTRLTVV.

The chain's CDR3 is CASSPWTSGGPQETQYF. This sequence joins TRBV3-1 and TRBJ2-5; as DNA is missing, the TRBD2 call by TCRdb cannot be tested. Germline V gene lookup returns CDR1 LGHDT and CDR2 YNNKEL (reference sequence). CDR3 length: 17 amino acids.

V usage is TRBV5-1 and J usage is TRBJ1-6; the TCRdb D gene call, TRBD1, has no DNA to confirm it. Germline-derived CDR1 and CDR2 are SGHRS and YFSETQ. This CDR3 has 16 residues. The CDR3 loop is CASSFAGQGMNSPLHF.

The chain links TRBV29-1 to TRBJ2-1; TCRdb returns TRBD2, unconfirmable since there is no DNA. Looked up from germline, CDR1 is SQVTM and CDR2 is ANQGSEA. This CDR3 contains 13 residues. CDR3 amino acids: CSVVRLEGNEQFF.

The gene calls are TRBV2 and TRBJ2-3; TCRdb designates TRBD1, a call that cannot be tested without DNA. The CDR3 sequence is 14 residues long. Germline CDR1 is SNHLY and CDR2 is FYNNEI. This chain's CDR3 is CASKQDRSPDTQYF.

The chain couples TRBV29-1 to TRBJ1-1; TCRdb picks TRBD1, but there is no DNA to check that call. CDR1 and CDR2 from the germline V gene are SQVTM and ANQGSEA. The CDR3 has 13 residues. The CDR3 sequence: CSVQRDEKIEAFF.

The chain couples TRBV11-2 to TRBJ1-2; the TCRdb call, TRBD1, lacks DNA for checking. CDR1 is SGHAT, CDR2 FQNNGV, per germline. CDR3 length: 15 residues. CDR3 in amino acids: CASSLVGGRNYGYTF.

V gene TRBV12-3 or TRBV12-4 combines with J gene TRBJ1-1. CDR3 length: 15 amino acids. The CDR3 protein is CASRKLTGEYTEAFF.

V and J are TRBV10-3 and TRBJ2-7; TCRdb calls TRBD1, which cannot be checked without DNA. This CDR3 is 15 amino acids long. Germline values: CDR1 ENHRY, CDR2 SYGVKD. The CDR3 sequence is CAISESQALAYEQYF.

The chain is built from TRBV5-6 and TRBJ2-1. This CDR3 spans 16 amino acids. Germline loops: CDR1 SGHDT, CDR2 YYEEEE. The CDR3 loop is CASSSVRRGPYNEQFF.

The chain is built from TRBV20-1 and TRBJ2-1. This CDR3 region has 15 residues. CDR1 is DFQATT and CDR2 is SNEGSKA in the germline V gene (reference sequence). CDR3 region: CSASRSGSVFNEQFF.

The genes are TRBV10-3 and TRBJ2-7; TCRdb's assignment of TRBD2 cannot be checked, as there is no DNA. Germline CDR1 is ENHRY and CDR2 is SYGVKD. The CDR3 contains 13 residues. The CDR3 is CAISVEGPYEQYF.

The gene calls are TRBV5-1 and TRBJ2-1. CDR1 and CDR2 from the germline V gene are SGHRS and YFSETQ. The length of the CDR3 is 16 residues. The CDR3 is CASSIGLAGVYNEQFF.